This T cell receptor beta chain derives from a study of blood T cell repertoires in COVID-19. The overall study: COVID-19 samples, acute and convalescent, were from the United States, Italy and Spain.

The CDR3 sequence is 15 residues long. Per germline, CDR1 MNHEY and CDR2 SVGAGI. Trimming removed 8 bases from V and 2 bases from J, with 13 bases in between. Method: immunoSEQ multiplex PCR; TCRdb's copy keeps in-frame clones and lacks some. The table has approximately 30,000 clones, less than 90% seen once; the top ten hold roughly a quarter. This receptor was taken from a woman at least 80 years old with active or convalescent COVID-19. The sample comprised peripheral blood. J is TRBJ1-6 and V is TRBV6-5; D is possibly TRBD1 (6 bases). This CDR3 reads CASVGRDTYNSPLHF. The CDR3 DNA sequence: TGTGCCAGCGTAGGCAGGGACACCTATAATTCACCCCTCCACTTT.